The T cell receptor (beta chain) under discussion was sequenced for a study of T cell changes during pregnancy in multiple sclerosis. Libraries were prepared by immunoSEQ multiplex PCR; TCRdb keeps only in-frame clonotypes and omits some of them. Of fewer than 65,000 clones in the sample, approximately 90% are singletons; the top ten hold roughly 10%. This receptor was obtained from a female donor with multiple sclerosis, enrolled in a pregnancy study. The sample consisted of CD8+ T cells from peripheral blood mononuclear cells, taken after pregnancy.

Written as DNA, the CDR3 is TGTGCCAGCAGCTTTGCAAGTAGTTCTCAGCCCCAGCATTTT. Its translation is CASSFASSSQPQHF. V gene TRBV5-6 combines with J gene TRBJ1-5; D not resolved. The CDR3 is made up of 14 amino acids. CDR1 is SGHDT, CDR2 YYEEEE, per germline. Trimming shortened V by 2 bases and J by 6 bases, and 12 bases separated the two germline ends.